The T cell receptor (beta chain) under discussion was sequenced for a study of cytomegalovirus exposure and HLA in healthy donors. This CDR3 has 14 amino acids. Trimming removed 4 bases at V and 0 bases at J, with 11 bases between. Germline assignment: CDR1 SGHRS and CDR2 YFSETQ. The method was immunoSEQ multiplex PCR; TCRdb's version includes in-frame clones alone and lacks a portion of them. The data contain some 45,000 clones, approximately 90% of them seen just once; the ten biggest clones take up 5.6%. The chain links TRBV5-1 to TRBJ2-7; TRBD1 is a possible D gene (7 bases). Specimen: PBMCs. This TCR was recovered from a man aged 18 to 30 in good health and CMV-seronegative. CDR3: CASSPGDSSYEQYF. The CDR3 nucleotides read TGCGCCAGCAGCCCGGGGGACAGCTCCTACGAGCAGTACTTC.